These 18 T cell receptor beta chains were all obtained from the same sample, sequenced in a study of neurological immune-mediated disorders. MiXCR was run by TCRdb on the 5' RACE reads, yielding one entry per CDR3 protein. This sample has roughly 80,000 distinct CDR3 sequences; over 15% occur once, and the top ten carry approximately 15%. Source material: PBMCs. The receptors were gathered from a middle-aged woman in good health.

This clonotype was detected ten times or more. The rearrangement links TRBV29-1 to TRBJ1-1, with D unclear. The CDR3 covers 15 residues. Looked up from germline, CDR1 is SQVTM and CDR2 is ANQGSEA. Trimming cost V 3 bases and J 0 bases, with 14 bases left between them. The CDR3 nucleotides read TGCAGCGTTGATACCGTCAGTTTTATGAACACTGAAGCTTTCTTT. The encoded protein is CSVDTVSFMNTEAFF.

This clonotype was seen ten or more times. This chain links TRBV5-5 with TRBJ2-2; D is unclear. Trimming removed 0 bases at V and 8 bases at J, with 8 bases between. Germline CDR1 is SGHKS and CDR2 is YYEKEE (reference sequence). The CDR3 runs 13 residues. CDR3 protein: CASSLVLRGELFF. DNA for the CDR3: TGTGCCAGCAGCTTGGTCCTTCGAGGGGAGCTGTTTTTT.

This clonotype has ten or more counts. The chain links TRBV9 to TRBJ1-1, with D perhaps TRBD1 (5 bases). CDR1 and CDR2 (germline): SGDLS, YYNGEE. This CDR3 region has 15 residues. The V gene lost 4 bases and the J gene lost 5 bases, with 18 bases spanning the gap. The CDR3 nucleotides read TGTGCCAGCAGCTCCTTTCCCGGACGGGGGACTGAAGCTTTCTTT. Residues: CASSSFPGRGTEAFF.

This clonotype was counted between two and nine times. The chain carries TRBV20-1 and TRBJ2-3; 8 positions agree with TRBD1. The CDR3 is 13 residues long. Trimming at V came to 3 bases and at J to 6 bases, leaving 5 bases not matched to a gene. Germline V CDR1 and CDR2: DFQATT, SNEGSKA (reference sequence). The CDR3 loop reads CSASGQGGDTQYF. In nucleotides, the CDR3 is TGCAGTGCTAGCGGACAGGGAGGTGATACGCAGTATTTT.

This clonotype was counted ten times or more. The rearrangement links TRBV21-1 to TRBJ1-5. TRBV21-1 is recorded as a pseudogene. The CDR3 contains 16 residues. CDR3 amino acids: CASSPQPGGRHQPQHF. The DNA of the CDR3 is TGTGCCAGCAGCCCTCAACCAGGAGGGCGCCATCAGCCCCAGCATTTT.

This clonotype was observed at least ten times. The chain joins TRBV20-1 to TRBJ2-3; 10 nucleotides align to TRBD2. There are 15 residues in the CDR3. V was clipped by 0 bases and J by 7 bases; unmatched bases: 7. Germline V gene sequence: CDR1 DFQATT, CDR2 SNEGSKA (reference sequence). The CDR3 nucleotides read TGCAGTGCTAGAGATCCAGCGGGGGGGCCATATACGCAGTATTTT. Protein: CSARDPAGGPYTQYF.

This clonotype turned up a few times. The rearrangement joins TRBV27 to TRBJ2-3, with TRBD2 identical over 7 bases. Germline CDR1 reads MNHEY; CDR2 reads SMNVEV (reference sequence). Trimming took 2 bases from V and 2 from J; bases not matched to a gene: 10. CDR3 length: 17 amino acids. The CDR3 sequence: CASSLRLAGVLTDTQYF. Written as DNA, the CDR3 is TGTGCCAGCAGTTTAAGACTTGCGGGGGTTCTCACAGATACGCAGTATTTT.

This clonotype occurred many times. This chain connects TRBV20-1 to TRBJ1-1; unclear D gene. V lost 3 bases to trimming and J lost 1 base, with 12 bases between them. Per the germline V gene, CDR1 is DFQATT and CDR2 is SNEGSKA (reference sequence). The length of the CDR3 is 14 residues. CDR3 sequence: CSARGGQTNTEAFF. DNA of the CDR3: TGCAGTGCTAGGGGAGGGCAAACGAACACTGAAGCTTTCTTT.

The chain links TRBV30 to TRBJ2-3; D uncertain. From germline, CDR1 is GTSNPN and CDR2 SVGIG (reference sequence). The ends were cut back, 3 bases at V and 3 bases at J, with 10 bases in the middle. The CDR3 has 13 residues. In DNA, the CDR3 is TGTGCCTGGAGAAGAGGTCGAACAGATACGCAGTATTTT. It is translated as CAWRRGRTDTQYF.

This clonotype was detected only a few times. The chain uses TRBV4-3 and TRBJ2-2; weak D call: TRBD2 (5 bases). This CDR3 is built from 14 residues. Germline V gene data show CDR1 as LGHNA and CDR2 as YSLEER. Trimming cost V 1 base and J 7 bases, with 10 bases left between them. The CDR3 sequence is CASSQVYSVGELFF. The CDR3 DNA follows: TGCGCCAGCAGCCAAGTATATAGCGTCGGGGAGCTGTTTTTT.

Ten or more counts support this clonotype. The rearrangement uses TRBV10-3 and TRBJ1-5; D remains ambiguous. Germline CDR1 is ENHRY and CDR2 is SYGVKD. The CDR3 is 13 residues long. Trimming cost V 2 bases and J 8 bases, with 10 bases left between them. CDR3 DNA sequence: TGTGCCATCAGTGAGGACATTCTTGAGCCCCAGCATTTT. Translated: CAISEDILEPQHF.

The rearrangement joins TRBV12-3 or TRBV12-4 to TRBJ2-1; 14 nucleotides align to TRBD2. The CDR3 runs 15 residues. The trim removed 4 bases at V and 9 bases at J, leaving 5 bases unmatched. The CDR3 region has the DNA TGTGCCAGCAGTTCAGGACTAGCGGGGGGACGTGAGCAGTTCTTC. It encodes CASSSGLAGGREQFF.

This clonotype has just a few counts. The V call is TRBV18, the J call TRBJ2-1, with D perhaps TRBD1 (6 bases). Germline lookup yields CDR1 KGHSH and CDR2 LQKENI. V was shortened by 2 bases and J by 5 bases, with 13 bases between the two germline ends. The CDR3 sequence is 15 residues long. In DNA form, the CDR3 reads TGTGCCAGCTCACCATTGGGGGCGTCCCACAATGAGCAGTTCTTC. The encoded protein is CASSPLGASHNEQFF.

The sample holds many counts of this clonotype. V gene TRBV28 combines with J gene TRBJ2-2; 8 bases are a match to TRBD1. The CDR3 contains 13 residues. Germline CDR1 MDHEN, CDR2 SYDVKM. The J segment lost 4 bases and the V segment lost 7 bases, leaving 2 bases of the junction unmatched. The CDR3: CASITGGTGELFF. The CDR3 DNA sequence: TGTGCCAGCATAACAGGGGGCACCGGGGAGCTGTTTTTT.

In its sample, this clonotype was seen many times. One end of the junction does not line up with germline, which may come from a read error. V is TRBV7-2 and J is TRBJ2-1; TRBD1 might be the D (5 bases). The CDR3 is 11 amino acids. Germline V gene sequence: CDR1 SGHTA, CDR2 FQGNSA. The CDR3 sequence is CASRLGDEQFF. The CDR3 nucleotides read TGTGCCAGCAGGTTAGGGGATGAGCAGTTCTTC. Full variable domain (missing parts from reference TRBV7-2 and TRBJ2-1): GAGVSQSPSNKVTEKGKDVELRCDPISGHTALYWYRQSLGQGLEFLIYFQGNSAPDKSGLPSDRFSAERTGGSVSTLTIQRTQQEDSAVYLCASRLGDEQFFGPGTRLTVL.

This clonotype was seen at least ten times. The chain couples TRBV20-1 to TRBJ1-6; 7 bases map to TRBD1. J lost 10 bases, V lost 4 bases, and 7 bases had no gene match. Germline V gene data show CDR1 as DFQATT and CDR2 as SNEGSKA (reference sequence). The CDR3 loop spans 13 amino acids. The CDR3 spells CSATQGVVSPLHF. The CDR3 DNA reads as TGCAGTGCTACTCAGGGGGTAGTGTCACCCCTCCACTTT.

This clonotype ranks as medium-sized (0.01 to 0.1%). The chain recombines TRBV4-2 with TRBJ1-3; possible D gene TRBD1, 5 bases. This CDR3 is 16 amino acids long. The germline V gene has CDR1 LGHNA and CDR2 YNFKEQ. Trimming took 0 bases from V and 0 from J, leaving 9 bases between them. CDR3 nucleotides: TGTGCCAGCAGCCAAGATGGAGGGGACTCTGGAAACACCATATATTTT. This codes for CASSQDGGDSGNTIYF.

Within the sample, this clonotype is medium-sized. The chain has TRBV5-1 and TRBJ1-3; no firm D call. CDR3 length: 16 amino acids. Germline V gene sequence: CDR1 SGHRS, CDR2 YFSETQ. Trimming removed 0 bases at V and 0 bases at J, with 10 bases between. The CDR3 sequence is CASSLGSEDSGNTIYF. The DNA of the CDR3 is TGCGCCAGCAGCTTGGGGTCAGAAGACTCTGGAAACACCATATATTTT.